This T cell receptor beta chain was recorded in a study of cytomegalovirus exposure and HLA in healthy donors. About the study: The study's early data release held approximately 91 million unique TCRs from HLA-typed donors.

Primers included in the PCR were 60 Vbeta and 13 Jbeta primers. TCRdb keeps only in-frame clones here, not all; method: immunoSEQ multiplex PCR. The sample lists about 120,000 clones; roughly 78% were seen once. Germline lookup yields CDR1 MDHEN and CDR2 SYDVKM. Trimming pared 7 bases from V and 3 bases from J, leaving 18 bases between. This CDR3 is 15 amino acids long. Study observations and caveats: Later on, an analysis found that several of the most significant clusters appeared to be linked to common viral pathogens, which included parvovirus B19.

This clone was recorded only once. Its cognate antigen is unknown. The rearrangement uses TRBV28 and TRBJ1-2; maybe TRBD1 (6 bases). The clonotype was recovered from a woman between 25 and 40 years old in good health and CMV-seropositive. Sequencing used PBMCs. The CDR3 region has the DNA TGTGCCAGCACCCAACAGGGCTTGCGCTACTATGGCTACACCTTC. Translated, it gives CASTQQGLRYYGYTF.